This T cell receptor beta chain was sequenced during a study of a mutant IDH1 vaccine in newly diagnosed glioma. Repertoires were generated with immunoSEQ multiplex PCR, while TCRdb's copy carries only in-frame clones and drops some. Here the sample spans some 46,000 clones, approximately 92% being singletons. To note about this clone: Its target is unknown.

Sample time point: week 35, safety follow-up. Vaccination comprised doses that each held 300 ug of mutant IDH1 20-mer peptide, plus topical imiquimod. Specimen: PBMCs, collected from a glioma patient whose treatment included an IDH1 peptide vaccine. The TCR was taken from a man aged 45-65 years with glioma.

The CDR3 nucleotides are TGTGCCAGCAGCTTAGGTTCGGGGCTTTACGAGCAGTACTTC. It specifies CASSLGSGLYEQYF. This chain uses TRBV7-8 with TRBJ2-7, with D perhaps TRBD1 or TRBD2 (5 bases each). V lost 1 base and J lost 4, with 11 bases in between. CDR1 SGHVS and CDR2 FQNEAQ come from the germline V gene. This CDR3 comprises 14 residues. The variable domain in full, with the rest retrieved from reference TRBV7-8 and TRBJ2-7, is GAGVSQSPRYKVAKRGQDVALRCDPISGHVSLFWYQQALGQGPEFLTYFQNEAQLDKSGLPSDRFFAERPEGSVSTLKIQRTQQEDSAVYLCASSLGSGLYEQYFGPGTRLTVT.